A single sample is the source of the 17 T cell receptor beta chains below, sequenced in a study of long-term antiretroviral therapy in people with HIV. Sequencing relied on immunoSEQ assay v3.0, run at survey level. Measured with immunoSEQ multiplex PCR; TCRdb has only the in-frame clones, and not every one. The table lists 15,000 to 20,000 clones, almost 80% of them singletons. Sequenced here: unsorted PBMCs, sampled 2.3 years after starting antiretroviral therapy. These TCRs come from a woman aged 40 to 55 with HIV.

This chain links TRBV19 with TRBJ2-1; 9 bases are a match to TRBD2. The junction had 9 bases not matched to a gene; V was cut back by 0 bases and J by 6 bases. CDR1 and CDR2 (germline): LNHDA, SQIVND (reference sequence). The CDR3 length is 17 residues. This chain's CDR3 is CASSIDLAGGPRNEQFF. The CDR3 DNA follows: TGTGCCAGTAGTATAGATCTGGCGGGAGGGCCTCGCAATGAGCAGTTCTTC.

The genes are TRBV13 and TRBJ1-6; perhaps TRBD1 as D (5 bases). Germline CDR1 is PRHDT and CDR2 is FYEKMQ (reference sequence). CDR3 length equals 18 residues. With 0 bases removed from V and 6 bases from J, the gap between germline ends came to 18 bases. Written as DNA, the CDR3 is TGTGCCAGCAGCTTAGGAGTGGGGACGGCCCGAATTAATTCACCCCTCCACTTT. Amino acid sequence: CASSLGVGTARINSPLHF. Together with reference TRBV13 and TRBJ1-6, the CDR3 gives the full variable domain: AAGVIQSPRHLIKEKRETATLKCYPIPRHDTVYWYQQGPGQDPQFLISFYEKMQSDKGSIPDRFSAQQFSDYHSELNMSSLELGDSALYFCASSLGVGTARINSPLHFGNGTRLTVT.

The chain has TRBV6-1 and TRBJ2-1, with D hard to call. Germline assignment: CDR1 MNHNS and CDR2 SASEGT. Trimming took 1 base from V and 4 from J, leaving 11 bases between them. The CDR3 runs to 15 residues. The CDR3 loop is CASSEDSYFYNEQFF. Written as DNA, the CDR3 is TGTGCCAGCAGTGAAGACAGTTATTTTTACAATGAGCAGTTCTTC.

This clone appeared once. The V gene is TRBV5-1, the J gene TRBJ2-2; 10 bases are a match to TRBD1. Trimming removed 4 bases from V and 3 bases from J; junction bases left unmatched: 6. CDR1 and CDR2 from the germline V gene are SGHRS and YFSETQ. This CDR3 is built from 16 residues. CDR3 in DNA: TGCGCCAGCAGCGTAACCGGGACAGGGGACACCGGGGAGCTGTTTTTT. Translating it yields CASSVTGTGDTGELFF. The variable domain in full, with the rest retrieved from reference TRBV5-1 and TRBJ2-2, is KAGVTQTPRYLIKTRGQQVTLSCSPISGHRSVSWYQQTPGQGLQFLFEYFSETQRNKGNFPGRFSGRQFSNSRSEMNVSTLELGDSALYLCASSVTGTGDTGELFFGEGSRLTVL.

This chain connects TRBV11-3 to TRBJ2-1, with 12 bases identical to TRBD2. The V and J ends lost 5 bases and 15 bases, in that order; junction bases with no gene match: 14. The CDR3 loop spans 15 amino acids. Germline loops: CDR1 SGHNT, CDR2 YENEEA. Here the CDR3 reads CASSLTSGGRSGLFF. The CDR3 coding sequence is TGTGCCAGCAGCCTAACTAGCGGGGGGCGATCAGGCCTGTTCTTC.

The chain is built from TRBV4-3 and TRBJ1-4; tentative D call: TRBD1 (5 bases). There are 13 residues in the CDR3. Germline values: CDR1 LGHNA, CDR2 YSLEER. The germline V and J ends were trimmed by 4 bases and 7 bases, with 10 bases remaining between them. The CDR3 spells CASSPAGSEKLFF. In DNA form, the CDR3 reads TGCGCCAGCAGCCCCGCAGGGAGTGAAAAACTGTTTTTT.

The count of this clone is one. The chain's CDR3 is CASSYPSDSGANVLTF. CDR3 DNA: TGTGCCAGCAGTTACCCGAGCGACTCTGGGGCCAACGTCCTGACTTTC. V and J are TRBV6-5 and TRBJ2-6; D remains ambiguous. This CDR3 is 16 amino acids long. V lost 2 bases and J lost 0, with 8 bases in between. Germline V gives CDR1 MNHEY, CDR2 SVGAGI.

V gene TRBV11-3 combines with J gene TRBJ2-3; 7 nucleotides agree with TRBD2. Germline CDR1 SGHNT, CDR2 YENEEA. CDR3 size: 15 residues. After removal of 5 bases from V and 1 base from J, the junction contained 6 bases not matched to a gene. CDR3 protein: CASSLSSGGTDTQYF. The CDR3 coding sequence is TGTGCCAGCAGCCTATCTAGCGGCGGCACAGATACGCAGTATTTT.

The chain employs TRBV29-1 and TRBJ2-7; TRBD1 might be the D (6 bases). CDR3 length: 12 amino acids. Germline V gives CDR1 SQVTM, CDR2 ANQGSEA. With 4 bases removed from V and 5 bases from J, the gap between germline ends came to 12 bases. The CDR3 nucleotides are TGCAGCGTTGCAATCAAGGGGGACGAGCAGTACTTC. Protein: CSVAIKGDEQYF.

V is TRBV6-1 and J is TRBJ2-3, with 8 bases lining up with TRBD2. CDR3 length equals 16 residues. The germline V gene has CDR1 MNHNS and CDR2 SASEGT. After removal of 4 bases from V and 6 bases from J, the junction contained 12 bases not matched to a gene. The CDR3 is CASSVSSGGRSDTQYF. The CDR3 nucleotides are TGTGCCAGCAGTGTGTCTAGCGGCGGGAGGTCCGATACGCAGTATTTT.

The chain is built from TRBV5-4 and TRBJ2-1, with 8 bases matching TRBD2. Looked up from germline, CDR1 is SGHNT and CDR2 is YYREEE (reference sequence). The ends lost 4 bases at V and 7 bases at J; junction bases unmatched: 7. CDR3 length: 14 residues. Here the CDR3 reads CASSAGTRQNEQFF. CDR3 DNA sequence: TGTGCCAGCAGCGCCGGGACTAGACAGAATGAGCAGTTCTTC. Variable domain in full (rest from reference TRBV5-4 and TRBJ2-1): ETGVTQSPTHLIKTRGQQVTLRCSSQSGHNTVSWYQQALGQGPQFIFQYYREEENGRGNFPPRFSGLQFPNYSSELNVNALELDDSALYLCASSAGTRQNEQFFGPGTRLTVL.

This clone was recorded only once. This chain connects TRBV6-6 to TRBJ2-3, with D possibly TRBD1 on 5 matching bases. V was clipped by 8 bases and J by 1 base, with 10 bases between them. The CDR3 totals 13 residues. Germline loops: CDR1 MNHNY, CDR2 SVGAGI (reference sequence). In nucleotides, the CDR3 is TGTGCCAGCGGGGCGGAAGGCACAGATACGCAGTATTTT. As protein: CASGAEGTDTQYF.

The chain is built from TRBV7-6 and TRBJ2-1; either TRBD1 or TRBD2 may fit D (6 bases each). CDR1 is SGHVS and CDR2 is FNYEAQ in the germline V gene. V was trimmed by 0 bases and J by 2 bases, leaving 14 bases between them. The CDR3 covers 17 residues. The CDR3 reads CASSLAYGGLTYNEQFF. CDR3 DNA sequence: TGTGCCAGCAGCTTAGCGTATGGGGGGCTCACCTACAATGAGCAGTTCTTC. Drawing the rest from reference TRBV7-6 and TRBJ2-1, the complete variable domain is GAGVSQSPRYKVTKRGQDVALRCDPISGHVSLYWYRQALGQGPEFLTYFNYEAQQDKSGLPNDRFSAERPEGSISTLTIQRTEQRDSAMYRCASSLAYGGLTYNEQFFGPGTRLTVL.

The gene calls are TRBV18 and TRBJ1-4; 7 bases match TRBD1. V trimming: 4 bases; J trimming: 4 bases; junction bases outside the gene matches: 3. Germline V gene data show CDR1 as KGHSH and CDR2 as LQKENI. The CDR3 contains 14 residues. Written as DNA, the CDR3 is TGTGCCAGCTCACGGACAGGATATAATGAAAAACTGTTTTTT. This sequence encodes CASSRTGYNEKLFF. The whole variable domain, filled in from reference TRBV18 and TRBJ1-4, reads NAGVMQNPRHLVRRRGQEARLRCSPMKGHSHVYWYRQLPEEGLKFMVYLQKENIIDESGMPKERFSAEFPKEGPSILRIQQVVRGDSAAYFCASSRTGYNEKLFFGSGTQLSVL.

The chain combines TRBV19 with TRBJ2-7, with D perhaps TRBD1 or TRBD2 (5 bases each). In germline, CDR1 is LNHDA, CDR2 SQIVND (reference sequence). CDR3 length: 14 residues. V was trimmed by 5 bases and J by 5 bases, leaving 16 bases between them. The chain's CDR3 is CASSQTGLWDEQYF. The CDR3 DNA sequence: TGTGCCAGTAGTCAGACGGGGCTTTGGGACGAGCAGTACTTC.

The chain couples TRBV6-4 to TRBJ1-1; 8 positions match TRBD1. Trimming took 6 bases from V and 4 from J; bases not matched to a gene: 4. CDR1 and CDR2 from the germline V gene are MRHNA and SNTAGT. The CDR3 extends over 13 amino acids. The chain's CDR3 is CASRDREGTEAFF. CDR3 nucleotides: TGTGCCAGCAGGGACAGGGAGGGCACTGAAGCTTTCTTT.

The chain recombines TRBV11-2 with TRBJ1-5, with D unclear. The CDR3 extends over 12 amino acids. Germline V gives CDR1 SGHAT, CDR2 FQNNGV. Trimming removed 2 bases from V and 9 bases from J, with 8 bases in between. The CDR3 bases are TGTGCCAGCAGCTTACGAGAAGGGCCCCAGCATTTT. Translation gives CASSLREGPQHF.